What follows are 6 T cell receptor beta chains derived from one specimen sequenced in a study of Graves' ophthalmopathy and Graves' hyperthyroidism. The study amplified TCR beta CDR3 regions using RNA transcripts. Second-round multiplex PCR came after first-round RT-PCR with HTBI primers. TCRdb reprocessed the multiplex PCR reads with MiXCR, giving one entry per CDR3 protein. The sample holds about 380,000 distinct CDR3 sequences, 15% seen once. Input material: peripheral blood. These receptors all come from a woman under 30 with stable Graves' hyperthyroidism.

This clonotype was seen ten or more times. This CDR3 is CASSGGGVGTEAFF. CDR3 bases: TGTGCCAGCTCAGGGGGGGGCGTTGGCACTGAAGCTTTCTTT. J is TRBJ1-1 and V is TRBV6-2 or TRBV6-3; TRBD1 agrees at 7 bases. Per germline, CDR1 MNHEY and CDR2 SVGEGT. The CDR3 spans 14 residues. V dropped 8 bases and J dropped 4; count of bases not matched to a gene: 10.

Many counts were recorded for this clonotype. V usage is TRBV12-3 or TRBV12-4 and J usage is TRBJ2-7, with TRBD2 matching 8 bases. The CDR3 loop spans 15 amino acids. With 3 bases clipped from V and 3 bases from J, the junction kept 7 bases outside the gene matches. CDR3 in DNA: TGTGCCAGCAGTTTGACAGCGGGGGACGACTACGAGCAGTACTTC. Its translation is CASSLTAGDDYEQYF.

A few counts support this clonotype. This chain uses TRBV5-1 with TRBJ2-7; D is unclear. CDR1 and CDR2 from the germline V gene are SGHRS and YFSETQ. The CDR3 loop spans 14 amino acids. V lost 0 bases, J lost 3 bases, and 10 bases lay in between. The CDR3 protein is CASSLGASHYEQYF. In DNA form, the CDR3 reads TGCGCCAGCAGCTTGGGCGCCTCCCACTACGAGCAGTACTTC.

The table lists this clonotype with many counts. The chain links TRBV2 to TRBJ1-1; perhaps TRBD1 as D (5 bases). The CDR3 consists of 13 residues. The V end was cut by 4 bases, the J end by 1 base, with 7 bases between. The V gene's germline CDR1 is SNHLY and CDR2 FYNNEI. CDR3 protein: CASSGDRNTEAFF. The CDR3 coding sequence is TGTGCCAGCAGTGGAGACAGGAACACTGAAGCTTTCTTT.

This clonotype appeared many times. This chain links TRBV6-1 with TRBJ1-1; a possible D gene is TRBD1 (6 bases). The ends were cut back, 4 bases at V and 1 base at J, with 13 bases in the middle. There are 15 residues in the CDR3. The germline gives CDR1 MNHNS, CDR2 SASEGT. In DNA form, the CDR3 reads TGTGCCAGCAGTGCTGGGGGGCTAGGGAACACTGAAGCTTTCTTT. Translating it yields CASSAGGLGNTEAFF.

At least ten counts were recorded for this clonotype. The rearrangement uses TRBV12-3 or TRBV12-4 and TRBJ2-2; D uncertain. V gave up 6 bases and J gave up 7 bases, with 6 bases separating them. This CDR3 spans 11 amino acids. The CDR3 protein is CASSRLGELFF. The CDR3 nucleotides are TGTGCCAGCAGCCGGCTCGGGGAGCTGTTTTTT.